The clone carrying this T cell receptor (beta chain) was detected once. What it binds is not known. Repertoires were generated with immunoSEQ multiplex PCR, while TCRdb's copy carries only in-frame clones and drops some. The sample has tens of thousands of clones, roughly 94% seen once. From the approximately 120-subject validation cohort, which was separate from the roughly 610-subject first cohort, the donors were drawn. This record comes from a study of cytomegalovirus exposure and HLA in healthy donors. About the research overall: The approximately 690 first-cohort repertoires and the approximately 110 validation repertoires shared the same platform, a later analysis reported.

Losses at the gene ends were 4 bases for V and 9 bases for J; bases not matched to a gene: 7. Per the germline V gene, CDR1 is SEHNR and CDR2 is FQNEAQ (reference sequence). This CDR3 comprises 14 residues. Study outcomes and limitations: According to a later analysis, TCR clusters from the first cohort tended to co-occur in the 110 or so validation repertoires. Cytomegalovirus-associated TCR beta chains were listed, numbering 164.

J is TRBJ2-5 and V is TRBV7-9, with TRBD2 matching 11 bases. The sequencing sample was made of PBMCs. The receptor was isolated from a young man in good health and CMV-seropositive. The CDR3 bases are TGTGCCAGCAGCTCCATAGCGGGGGGGCCGGCCCAGTACTTC. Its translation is CASSSIAGGPAQYF.